This record covers a single T cell receptor beta chain. In the original workflow: The assay estimated nucleated cells by amplifying reference gene primers. The assay was immunoSEQ multiplex PCR, and TCRdb's table has in-frame clones only and misses some. V and J calls and clone size are given by that table; D and trimming were obtained from the DNA. There are under 35,000 clones in the sample; 75% to 90% occur only once, and 14% lies in the top ten. The sample belongs to a study of blood T cell repertoires in COVID-19. Whole-study context: Specimens from acute and convalescent COVID-19 originated in the United States, Italy and Spain. T cells, B-cell-depleted T cells, or PBMCs provided the cDNA or gDNA that served as material.

Input material: peripheral blood. The TCR originated in a man aged 55-75 years with active COVID-19.

In DNA, the CDR3 is TGTGCCAGCACCCTAGCGGACAGGGGTCATGGCTACACCTTC. It specifies CASTLADRGHGYTF. The V call is TRBV5-4, the J call TRBJ1-2; the match to TRBD1 covers 9 bases. The V and J ends lost 6 bases and 6 bases, in that order; junction bases with no gene match: 9. CDR1 is SGHNT and CDR2 is YYREEE in the germline V gene (reference sequence). The CDR3 runs 14 residues. Looking up the rest from reference TRBV5-4 and TRBJ1-2 gives the full variable domain: ETGVTQSPTHLIKTRGQQVTLRCSSQSGHNTVSWYQQALGQGPQFIFQYYREEENGRGNFPPRFSGLQFPNYSSELNVNALELDDSALYLCASTLADRGHGYTFGSGTRLTVV.